This TCR beta chain came from a study of early T cells in non-severe SARS-CoV-2 infection. Individual cDNA molecules received unique molecular identifiers during library preparation. TCRdb analysed the 5' RACE reads with MiXCR anew, one entry per CDR3 protein. The top ten hold 3% to 3.5% of the sample, which has tens of thousands of distinct CDR3 sequences, more than 13% seen once. Unmatched junction bases numbered 4, after V lost 8 bases and J lost 4 bases. The germline V gene has CDR1 MNHEY and CDR2 SVGAGI. This CDR3 is 12 amino acids long. This TCR was recovered from an adult who was a healthcare worker with PCR-confirmed SARS-CoV-2 infection or an uninfected control (not recorded which). This chain links TRBV6-5 with TRBJ1-2, with 7 bases lining up with TRBD1. The sample comprised whole blood. The CDR3 spells CASHRGGYGYTF. The CDR3 nucleotides read TGTGCCAGCCACAGGGGCGGCTATGGCTACACCTTC.